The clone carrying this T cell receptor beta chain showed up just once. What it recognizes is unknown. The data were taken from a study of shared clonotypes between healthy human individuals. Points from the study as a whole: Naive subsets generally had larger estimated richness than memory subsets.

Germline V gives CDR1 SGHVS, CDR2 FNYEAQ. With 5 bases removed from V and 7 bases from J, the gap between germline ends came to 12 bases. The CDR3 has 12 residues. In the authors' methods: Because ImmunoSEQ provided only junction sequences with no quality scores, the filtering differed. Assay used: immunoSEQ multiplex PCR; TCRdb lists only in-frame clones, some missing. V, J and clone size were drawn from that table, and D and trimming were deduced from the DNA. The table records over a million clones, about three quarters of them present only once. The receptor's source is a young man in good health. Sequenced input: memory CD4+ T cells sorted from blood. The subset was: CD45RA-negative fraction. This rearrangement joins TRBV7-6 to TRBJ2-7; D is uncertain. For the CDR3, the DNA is TGTGCCAGCAGCCTGGTCACGGGTGAGCAGTACTTC. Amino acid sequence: CASSLVTGEQYF.